The 19 T cell receptor beta chains given below trace back to one sample, sequenced in a study of control samples from healthy donors and cancer patients. Measured with immunoSEQ multiplex PCR; TCRdb has only the in-frame clones, and not every one. The table lists some 120,000 clones, 85% to 95% of them singletons. The sequenced sample consisted of PBMCs. The receptors originated from a man aged 45-65 years with head and neck cancer.

The chain employs TRBV7-2 and TRBJ2-7; 8 bases are shared with TRBD1. CDR1 and CDR2 (germline): SGHTA, FQGNSA. This CDR3 region has 13 residues. Trimming cost V 8 bases and J 0 bases; bases outside gene matches: 3. CDR3 nucleotide sequence: TGTGCCAGCCGGGACAGGAGCTCCTACGAGCAGTACTTC. Amino acid sequence: CASRDRSSYEQYF.

This clone was detected only a few times. The J gene is TRBJ2-4, the V gene TRBV19; TRBD1 matches 9 bases. The CDR3 runs to 13 residues. Losses at the gene ends were 6 bases for V and 6 bases for J; bases not matched to a gene: 3. The germline V gene encodes CDR1 LNHDA and CDR2 SQIVND (reference sequence). The CDR3 sequence: CASRAQGANIQYF. The DNA of the CDR3 is TGTGCCAGTAGGGCACAGGGGGCAAACATTCAGTACTTC.

The chain recombines TRBV11-2 with TRBJ2-3, with no clear D. Trimming took 5 bases from V and 8 from J, leaving 8 bases between them. This CDR3 is 11 amino acids long. Germline-derived CDR1 and CDR2 are SGHAT and FQNNGV. The CDR3 loop is CASSLSSTQYF. The CDR3 DNA follows: TGTGCCAGCAGCCTATCTAGTACGCAGTATTTT.

On this clone: In the same sample, other DNA sequences code for this CDR3. The CDR3 bases are TGTGCCAGCAGCTTATCAGCTACTCAGCCCCAGCATTTT. Residues: CASSLSATQPQHF. V gene TRBV7-2 combines with J gene TRBJ1-5; D gene uncertain. Germline V gene data show CDR1 as SGHTA and CDR2 as FQGNSA. The CDR3 length is 13 residues. Trimming cost V 2 bases and J 6 bases, with 8 bases left between them.

The V and J genes are TRBV7-8 and TRBJ1-4; 10 bases align to TRBD1. Germline CDR1 and CDR2: SGHVS and FQNEAQ. Trimming at V came to 1 base and at J to 7 bases, leaving 3 bases not matched to a gene. The CDR3 is 15 residues long. This chain's CDR3 is CASSLGQGAREKLFF. The CDR3 DNA reads as TGTGCCAGCAGCTTAGGACAGGGGGCGCGTGAAAAACTGTTTTTT.

The chain has TRBV28 and TRBJ2-7, with D uncertain. Looked up from germline, CDR1 is MDHEN and CDR2 is SYDVKM. The length of the CDR3 is 15 residues. V was trimmed by 3 bases and J by 1 base, leaving 13 bases between them. CDR3 protein: CASSFSGHISYEQYF. CDR3 nucleotides: TGTGCCAGCAGTTTTAGTGGTCACATTTCCTACGAGCAGTACTTC.

V and J are TRBV5-4 and TRBJ1-4; tentative D call: TRBD1 (5 bases). Germline V CDR1 and CDR2: SGHNT, YYREEE (reference sequence). The CDR3 sequence is 14 residues long. V lost 5 bases to trimming and J lost 6 bases, with 14 bases between them. The CDR3, as DNA: TGTGCCAGCAGGAGGGACTTGGCGGATGAAAAACTGTTTTTT. It encodes CASRRDLADEKLFF. Using reference TRBV5-4 and TRBJ1-4 for the parts outside the CDR3, the full variable domain is ETGVTQSPTHLIKTRGQQVTLRCSSQSGHNTVSWYQQALGQGPQFIFQYYREEENGRGNFPPRFSGLQFPNYSSELNVNALELDDSALYLCASRRDLADEKLFFGSGTQLSVL.

The chain uses TRBV24-1 and TRBJ1-2; 9 bases line up with TRBD1. V dropped 4 bases and J dropped 3; count of bases not matched to a gene: 2. The V gene's germline CDR1 is KGHDR and CDR2 SFDVKD. The CDR3 is 14 residues long. The CDR3 sequence is CATSDGTGYYGYTF. CDR3 sequence (DNA): TGTGCCACCAGTGACGGGACAGGGTACTATGGCTACACCTTC.

This clone was counted a single time. The J gene is TRBJ2-5, the V gene TRBV19; 10 nucleotides line up with TRBD2. The CDR3 consists of 15 residues. CDR1 and CDR2 (germline): LNHDA, SQIVND (reference sequence). The V and J ends lost 7 bases and 2 bases, in that order; junction bases with no gene match: 7. As DNA, the CDR3 is TGTGCCAGTAACGGTAGCGGGGGGCATCAAGAGACCCAGTACTTC. Protein sequence: CASNGSGGHQETQYF.

J is TRBJ2-3 and V is TRBV5-1; the D gene is possibly TRBD1 (6 bases). V shed 4 bases and J shed 5 bases, with 17 bases lying between them. The CDR3 has 15 residues. Germline CDR1 reads SGHRS; CDR2 reads YFSETQ. The CDR3 DNA reads TGCGCCAGCAGCCCGCTCAGGGGCCTGGGAGATACGCAGTATTTT. Translating it yields CASSPLRGLGDTQYF.

This rearrangement joins TRBV9 to TRBJ2-3, with D tentatively TRBD1 (6 bases). Germline V lookup: CDR1 SGDLS, CDR2 YYNGEE. The ends were cut back, 7 bases at V and 5 bases at J, with 14 bases in the middle. This CDR3 region has 13 residues. CDR3 DNA sequence: TGTGCCAGCCGGGACAAATCCGGAGATACGCAGTATTTT. This translates into CASRDKSGDTQYF.

This sequence joins TRBV20-1 and TRBJ2-1, with 8 bases that match TRBD2. Germline assignment: CDR1 DFQATT and CDR2 SNEGSKA (reference sequence). CDR3 length: 15 residues. The ends lost 3 bases at V and 4 bases at J; junction bases unmatched: 8. CDR3 sequence: CSASLRLAGYNEQFF. CDR3 coding DNA: TGCAGTGCTAGTCTCCGCTTAGCGGGGTACAATGAGCAGTTCTTC.

V and J are TRBV3-1 (or the pseudogene TRBV3-2) and TRBJ1-1; maybe TRBD1 (5 bases). The CDR3 consists of 14 residues. Germline CDR1 LGHDT, CDR2 YNNKEL (reference sequence). V was trimmed by 0 bases and J by 10 bases, leaving 15 bases between them. The CDR3 coding sequence is TGTGCCAGCAGCCAAGATCAGGAGGGGCGCCGAGCTTTCTTT. It yields the protein CASSQDQEGRRAFF.

V gene TRBV2 combines with J gene TRBJ1-4; 9 bases fit TRBD1. Germline values: CDR1 SNHLY, CDR2 FYNNEI. Trimming took 8 bases from V and 4 from J; bases not matched to a gene: 5. The CDR3 loop spans 14 amino acids. CDR3 in amino acids: CASGTGPNNEKLFF. CDR3 sequence (DNA): TGTGCCAGCGGGACAGGGCCTAATAATGAAAAACTGTTTTTT.

The gene calls are TRBV4-3 and TRBJ2-3; unclear D gene. V was pared by 2 bases and J by 2 bases, with 5 bases between. The CDR3 runs 13 residues. The germline V gene encodes CDR1 LGHNA and CDR2 YSLEER. In DNA form, the CDR3 reads TGCGCCAGCAGCCAAAGCCCCACAGATACGCAGTATTTT. This sequence encodes CASSQSPTDTQYF.

The chain links TRBV30 to TRBJ1-2; D is perhaps TRBD1 (5 bases). With 3 bases removed from V and 5 bases from J, the gap between germline ends came to 16 bases. The CDR3 is made up of 14 amino acids. CDR1 and CDR2 from the germline V gene are GTSNPN and SVGIG (reference sequence). The chain's CDR3 is CAWSEPGQVYGYTF. CDR3 in DNA: TGTGCCTGGAGCGAGCCGGGGCAGGTTTATGGCTACACCTTC. Full variable domain (missing parts from reference TRBV30 and TRBJ1-2): SQTIHQWPATLVQPVGSPLSLECTVEGTSNPNLYWYRQAAGRGLQLLFYSVGIGQISSEVPQNLSASRPQDRQFILSSKKLLLSDSGFYLCAWSEPGQVYGYTFGSGTRLTVV.

The rearrangement links TRBV11-2 to TRBJ2-2; TRBD1 agrees at 11 bases. The V gene end was trimmed by 3 bases and the J gene end by 9 bases; junction bases not matched to a gene: 12. CDR3 length equals 17 residues. Germline CDR1 SGHAT, CDR2 FQNNGV. The CDR3 loop is CASSLVKPGTGGRELFF. CDR3 DNA: TGTGCCAGCAGCTTGGTAAAGCCCGGGACAGGGGGACGGGAGCTGTTTTTT. The full variable domain, rest sourced from reference TRBV11-2 and TRBJ2-2, is EAGVAQSPRYKIIEKRQSVAFWCNPISGHATLYWYQQILGQGPKLLIQFQNNGVVDDSQLPKDRFSAERLKGVDSTLKIQPAKLEDSAVYLCASSLVKPGTGGRELFFGEGSRLTVL.

V is TRBV10-1 and J is TRBJ1-5; D may be TRBD1 (5 bases). Germline loops: CDR1 WNHNN, CDR2 SYGVQD (reference sequence). V dropped 6 bases and J dropped 8 bases, with 14 bases sitting between them. The CDR3 loop spans 13 amino acids. In nucleotides, the CDR3 is TGCGCCAGCAGGGGTGGATCCAGGGAGCCCCAGCATTTT. Its protein is CASRGGSREPQHF.

The CDR3 bases are TGTGCCAGCAGCCAAGATACAGGATGGTACCAAGAGACCCAGTACTTC. Translating it yields CASSQDTGWYQETQYF. V gene TRBV3-1 (or the pseudogene TRBV3-2) combines with J gene TRBJ2-5; weak D call: TRBD1 (5 bases). The CDR3 is made up of 16 amino acids. The germline V and J ends were trimmed by 0 bases and 0 bases, with 11 bases remaining between them. CDR1 is LGHDT and CDR2 is YNNKEL in the germline V gene (reference sequence).